This entry lists 30 T cell receptor beta chains sequenced from one sample in a study of cytomegalovirus exposure and HLA in healthy donors. PCR employed 60 Vbeta and 13 Jbeta primers. TCRdb keeps only in-frame clones here, not all; method: immunoSEQ multiplex PCR. The sample has about 150,000 clones; around 67% are singletons. Sequenced: PBMCs. The receptors originated from a young woman in good health and CMV-seronegative.

This clone came up a few times. The chain is built from TRBV9 and TRBJ1-5, with TRBD1 matching over 7 bases. The trim removed 3 bases at V and 7 bases at J, leaving 7 bases unmatched. The CDR3 covers 14 residues. Germline V gene lookup returns CDR1 SGDLS and CDR2 YYNGEE. CDR3 DNA: TGTGCCAGCAGCGGACAGGGCAAGGGGCAGCCCCAGCATTTT. This translates into CASSGQGKGQPQHF.

This clone was observed a handful of times. The chain links TRBV25-1 to TRBJ1-4; 7 positions match TRBD1. The V segment lost 4 bases and the J segment 3 bases; nucleotides outside the gene matches: 8. Per germline, CDR1 MGHDK and CDR2 SYGVNS. The CDR3 is 16 residues long. The CDR3 region is CASSASWGQPNEKLFF. CDR3 nucleotides: TGTGCCAGCAGTGCGTCTTGGGGACAGCCTAATGAAAAACTGTTTTTT.

The J gene is TRBJ1-1, the V gene TRBV19; D is ambiguous. V lost 3 bases to trimming and J lost 3 bases, with 11 bases between them. Germline CDR1 LNHDA, CDR2 SQIVND (reference sequence). This CDR3 is built from 14 residues. The CDR3 spells CASSISGRDTEAFF. In nucleotides, the CDR3 is TGTGCCAGTAGTATTTCCGGGAGGGACACTGAAGCTTTCTTT. The full variable domain, rest sourced from reference TRBV19 and TRBJ1-1, is DGGITQSPKYLFRKEGQNVTLSCEQNLNHDAMYWYRQDPGQGLRLIYYSQIVNDFQKGDIAEGYSVSREKKESFPLTVTSAQKNPTAFYLCASSISGRDTEAFFGQGTRLTVV.

V usage is TRBV21-1 and J usage is TRBJ2-1; the table's D call TRBD1 went unverified against the DNA. TRBV21-1 is a listed pseudogene. CDR3 length: 14 residues. The CDR3 spells CASSKSKGAREQFF. CDR3 coding DNA: TGTGCCAGCAGCAAAAGTAAGGGGGCCAGGGAGCAGTTCTTC.

The chain couples TRBV28 to TRBJ1-2, with D possibly TRBD1 on 6 matching bases. V dropped 6 bases and J dropped 8 bases, with 19 bases sitting between them. This CDR3 has 14 residues. CDR1 is MDHEN and CDR2 is SYDVKM in the germline V gene. The CDR3 reads CASRPISLGQGYTF. In nucleotides, the CDR3 is TGTGCCAGCAGACCAATTAGCCTTGGACAGGGCTACACCTTC.

This clone is categorized as medium-sized. V gene TRBV4-1 combines with J gene TRBJ2-3; 8 nucleotides line up with TRBD2. The length of the CDR3 is 16 residues. The ends lost 4 bases at V and 2 bases at J; junction bases unmatched: 8. CDR1 is MGHRA, CDR2 YSYEKL, per germline. The CDR3, as DNA: TGCGCCAGCAGCCCGTTACTAGCGGTGTACACAGATACGCAGTATTTT. Its protein is CASSPLLAVYTDTQYF.

This sequence joins TRBV5-6 and TRBJ2-2, with D unresolved. V was pared by 3 bases and J by 4 bases, with 7 bases between. The CDR3 covers 13 residues. Germline assignment: CDR1 SGHDT and CDR2 YYEEEE. CDR3 amino acids: CASSSGSTGELFF. CDR3 bases: TGTGCCAGCAGCTCGGGTAGCACCGGGGAGCTGTTTTTT.

The V gene is TRBV5-1, the J gene TRBJ1-2; TRBD1 matches 9 bases. CDR1 is SGHRS, CDR2 YFSETQ, per germline. The CDR3 spans 16 residues. Trimming at V came to 3 bases and at J to 6 bases, leaving 12 bases not matched to a gene. DNA of the CDR3: TGCGCCAGCAGCTCCCAAATCGACAGGGGGTCGGATGGCTACACCTTC. Translation: CASSSQIDRGSDGYTF.

The J gene is TRBJ2-3, the V gene TRBV6-5; D may be TRBD2 (6 bases). V lost 5 bases, J lost 2 bases, and 11 bases lay in between. CDR3 size: 14 residues. In germline, CDR1 is MNHEY, CDR2 SVGAGI. The CDR3 loop reads CASSVKRVTDTQYF. In DNA form, the CDR3 reads TGTGCCAGCAGTGTAAAGCGGGTCACAGATACGCAGTATTTT.

The chain links TRBV4-1 to TRBJ2-5; possible D gene TRBD2, 5 bases. CDR1 is MGHRA, CDR2 YSYEKL, per germline. The CDR3 contains 13 residues. With 6 bases removed from V and 5 bases from J, the gap between germline ends came to 13 bases. The CDR3 nucleotides read TGCGCCAGCAGTCGGACTCGAGTGGAGACCCAGTACTTC. It codes for CASSRTRVETQYF.

The rearrangement joins TRBV4-1 to TRBJ1-3; D call uncertain. The CDR3 extends over 16 amino acids. Trimming removed 1 base from V and 0 bases from J, with 10 bases in between. Germline CDR1 reads MGHRA; CDR2 reads YSYEKL. The CDR3 DNA follows: TGCGCCAGCAGCCAAGGACGGAGTCGCTCTGGAAACACCATATATTTT. Translating gives CASSQGRSRSGNTIYF.

The chain recombines TRBV2 with TRBJ2-3; D ambiguous. This CDR3 is 15 amino acids long. Germline CDR1 and CDR2: SNHLY and FYNNEI. V gave up 7 bases and J gave up 0 bases, with 14 bases separating them. The CDR3 bases are TGTGCCAGCACCAATGTCGACTCCAGCACAGATACGCAGTATTTT. Protein: CASTNVDSSTDTQYF.

The chain recombines TRBV11-2 with TRBJ2-2; TRBD2 agrees at 11 bases. Germline CDR1 reads SGHAT; CDR2 reads FQNNGV. The V gene end was trimmed by 5 bases and the J gene end by 1 base; junction bases not matched to a gene: 6. The CDR3 has 17 amino acids. The CDR3 DNA reads as TGTGCCAGCAGCCCGGGACTAGCGGTTGGGAACACCGGGGAGCTGTTTTTT. Protein product: CASSPGLAVGNTGELFF.

The V gene is TRBV7-2, the J gene TRBJ2-7; a possible D gene is TRBD1 (5 bases). The CDR3 loop spans 14 amino acids. The V end was cut by 1 base, the J end by 0 bases, with 7 bases between. CDR1 is SGHTA, CDR2 FQGNSA, per germline. The chain's CDR3 is CASSLGQSSYEQYF. Written as DNA, the CDR3 is TGTGCCAGCAGCTTAGGACAGAGCTCCTACGAGCAGTACTTC.

The CDR3 DNA reads as TGTGCCAGCAGCTCTACAGGTATCCACAATGAGCAGTTCTTC. Translated: CASSSTGIHNEQFF. The rearrangement joins TRBV7-2 to TRBJ2-1; possible D gene TRBD1, 5 bases. The CDR3 length is 14 residues. Germline values: CDR1 SGHTA, CDR2 FQGNSA. Trimming cost V 4 bases and J 5 bases, with 12 bases left between them. Filled out from reference TRBV7-2 and TRBJ2-1, the complete variable domain reads GAGVSQSPSNKVTEKGKDVELRCDPISGHTALYWYRQSLGQGLEFLIYFQGNSAPDKSGLPSDRFSAERTGGSVSTLTIQRTQQEDSAVYLCASSSTGIHNEQFFGPGTRLTVL.

The chain links TRBV4-3 to TRBJ2-6; 7 bases map to TRBD1. Germline V CDR1 and CDR2: LGHNA, YSLEER. The CDR3 loop spans 17 amino acids. With V trimmed by 0 bases and J by 0 bases, 2 bases remained unmatched. CDR3 nucleotide sequence: TGCGCCAGCAGCCAAGATCAGGGGGTCTCTGGGGCCAACGTCCTGACTTTC. This translates into CASSQDQGVSGANVLTF.

In its sample, this clone was seen a few times. The chain links TRBV6-1 to TRBJ1-1; D may be TRBD1 (6 bases). The CDR3 runs 14 residues. Trimming cost V 6 bases and J 6 bases, with 17 bases left between them. Germline lookup yields CDR1 MNHNS and CDR2 SASEGT. The CDR3 protein is CASSRTASSAEAFF. The CDR3 bases are TGTGCCAGCAGCAGGACAGCGAGCTCCGCTGAAGCTTTCTTT.

The V call is TRBV4-1, the J call TRBJ1-1; D is unresolved. Trimming pared 0 bases from V and 4 bases from J, leaving 6 bases between. Per germline, CDR1 MGHRA and CDR2 YSYEKL. The CDR3 covers 13 residues. For the CDR3, the DNA is TGCGCCAGCAGCCAAGAGAGAGGCACTGAAGCTTTCTTT. Translated, it gives CASSQERGTEAFF.

The genes are TRBV19 and TRBJ1-3; D not resolved. This CDR3 comprises 13 residues. V lost 6 bases to trimming and J lost 0 bases, with 6 bases between them. Per germline, CDR1 LNHDA and CDR2 SQIVND (reference sequence). The CDR3: CASRSHSGNTIYF. In nucleotides, the CDR3 is TGTGCCAGTAGGAGCCACTCTGGAAACACCATATATTTT.

The J gene is TRBJ1-2, the V gene TRBV7-2, with D possibly being TRBD1 (6 bases). Germline-derived CDR1 and CDR2 are SGHTA and FQGNSA. V was cut by 4 bases and J by 6 bases, with 12 bases left in between. The CDR3 spans 13 residues. In DNA, the CDR3 is TGTGCCAGCAGCTGGGGATCAGGGGATGGCTACACCTTC. Its translation is CASSWGSGDGYTF.

As concerns this clone: The same CDR3 is also encoded by other DNA sequences in this sample. The genes are TRBV6-1 and TRBJ1-3, with D hard to call. Trimming cost V 3 bases and J 0 bases, with 3 bases left between them. The length of the CDR3 is 13 residues. Germline lookup yields CDR1 MNHNS and CDR2 SASEGT. This CDR3 reads CASSDSSGNTIYF. CDR3 sequence (DNA): TGTGCCAGCAGTGACTCCTCTGGAAACACCATATATTTT.

Worth noting for this clone: The germline gene is not matched at one end of the junction; a read error may be the cause. The chain recombines TRBV7-9 with TRBJ2-1; no firm D call. The CDR3 runs to 17 residues. The V gene's germline CDR1 is SEHNR and CDR2 FQNEAQ (reference sequence). The CDR3 nucleotides read TGTTCCAGCAGCTTAGTCGCAAGCCACAGCTCCTACAATGAGCAGTTCTTC. Translated, it gives CSSSLVASHSSYNEQFF.

In its sample, this clone was seen once. The V gene is TRBV28, the J gene TRBJ1-5; a possible D gene is TRBD1 (6 bases). Per the germline V gene, CDR1 is MDHEN and CDR2 is SYDVKM. The CDR3 consists of 14 residues. Trimming took off 8 bases at V and 7 bases at J, with 18 bases between the two ends. CDR3: CASLSGEGYQPQHF. As DNA, the CDR3 is TGTGCCAGCCTCTCAGGGGAAGGGTACCAGCCCCAGCATTTT.

The chain is built from TRBV18 and TRBJ2-6, with 9 nucleotides matching TRBD1. This CDR3 is built from 18 residues. Trimming cost V 3 bases and J 0 bases; bases outside gene matches: 6. Germline V lookup: CDR1 KGHSH, CDR2 LQKENI. The CDR3 nucleotides read TGTGCCAGCTCACCCGGACAGGGGATCGACTCTGGGGCCAACGTCCTGACTTTC. Protein product: CASSPGQGIDSGANVLTF.

This clone occurred once. CDR3 sequence: CASSFRDRGTGELFF. The CDR3 DNA follows: TGTGCCAGCAGCTTCCGGGACAGGGGAACCGGGGAGCTGTTTTTT. The chain couples TRBV7-6 to TRBJ2-2; 10 bases line up with TRBD1. The CDR3 is 15 residues long. V shed 3 bases, J shed 5 bases, and the junction held 3 bases outside the gene matches. Germline assignment: CDR1 SGHVS and CDR2 FNYEAQ.

The chain employs TRBV28 and TRBJ1-2; possible D gene TRBD1, 5 bases. The V end lost 2 bases, the J end lost 8 bases, and 9 bases lay between the germline ends. The germline gives CDR1 MDHEN, CDR2 SYDVKM. CDR3 length equals 12 residues. CDR3 coding DNA: TGTGCCAGCAGTTTAAGGGGTTGGGGCTACACCTTC. As protein: CASSLRGWGYTF.

V and J are TRBV5-4 and TRBJ1-1; D uncertain. This CDR3 is built from 12 residues. In germline, CDR1 is SGHNT, CDR2 YYREEE (reference sequence). Trimming pared 4 bases from V and 7 bases from J, leaving 11 bases between. The CDR3 DNA follows: TGTGCCAGCAGCGTAATCCGGGGTGAAGCTTTCTTT. Residues: CASSVIRGEAFF.

This chain joins TRBV7-2 and TRBJ2-1; TRBD2 matches at 14 bases. Germline CDR1 and CDR2: SGHTA and FQGNSA. Trimming cost V 3 bases and J 8 bases; bases outside gene matches: 6. The CDR3 extends over 16 amino acids. The CDR3, as DNA: TGTGCCAGCAGCTTGATGACTAGCGGGGGGGCCTATGAGCAGTTCTTC. This translates into CASSLMTSGGAYEQFF.

For this clone: This CDR3 is also generated by other DNA sequences in the sample. CDR3 coding DNA: TGCGCCAGCAGCTTGACAGGGGTGAACTACGAGCAGTACTTC. Protein: CASSLTGVNYEQYF. The chain combines TRBV5-1 with TRBJ2-7, with TRBD1 matching 7 bases. This CDR3 has 14 amino acids. Per the germline V gene, CDR1 is SGHRS and CDR2 is YFSETQ. J gave up 3 bases and V 1 base, and 4 bases lay outside the gene matches.

This clone appeared a few times. V usage is TRBV5-6 and J usage is TRBJ1-6, with a weak D call TRBD1 (5 bases). V lost 2 bases, J lost 3 bases, and 9 bases lay in between. Germline-derived CDR1 and CDR2 are SGHDT and YYEEEE. The CDR3 loop spans 15 amino acids. The CDR3 sequence: CASSFGGLYNSPLHF. The CDR3, as DNA: TGTGCCAGCAGCTTCGGGGGACTCTATAATTCACCCCTCCACTTT. Using reference TRBV5-6 and TRBJ1-6 for the parts outside the CDR3, the full variable domain is DAGVTQSPTHLIKTRGQQVTLRCSPKSGHDTVSWYQQALGQGPQFIFQYYEEEERQRGNFPDRFSGHQFPNYSSELNVNALLLGDSALYLCASSFGGLYNSPLHFGNGTRLTVT.